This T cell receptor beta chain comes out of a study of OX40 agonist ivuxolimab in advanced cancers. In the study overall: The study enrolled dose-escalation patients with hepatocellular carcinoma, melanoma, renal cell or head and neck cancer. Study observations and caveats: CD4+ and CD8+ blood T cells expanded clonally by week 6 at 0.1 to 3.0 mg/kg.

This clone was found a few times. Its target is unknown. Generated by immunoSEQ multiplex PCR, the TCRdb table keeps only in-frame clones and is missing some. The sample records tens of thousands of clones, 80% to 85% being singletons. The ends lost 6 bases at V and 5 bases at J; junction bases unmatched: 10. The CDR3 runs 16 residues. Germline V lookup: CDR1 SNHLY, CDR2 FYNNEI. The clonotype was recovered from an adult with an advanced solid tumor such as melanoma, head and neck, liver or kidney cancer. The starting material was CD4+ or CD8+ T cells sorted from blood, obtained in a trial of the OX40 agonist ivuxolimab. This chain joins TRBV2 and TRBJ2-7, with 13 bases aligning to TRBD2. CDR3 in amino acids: CASRTRTSGSINEQYF. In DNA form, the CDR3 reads TGTGCCAGCAGAACCAGGACTAGCGGGAGTATCAACGAGCAGTACTTC.